These 21 T cell receptor beta chains originate from one sample sequenced in a study of Graves' ophthalmopathy and Graves' hyperthyroidism. The TCR beta CDR3 regions underwent amplification from RNA transcripts. In the first round, RT-PCR was carried out with HTBI primers, and a multiplex PCR formed the second round. In TCRdb, the multiplex PCR reads were re-called with MiXCR into one record per CDR3 protein. There are over a million distinct CDR3 sequences in the sample; about 36% occur only once, and approximately 10% lies in the top ten. Sequenced input: peripheral blood or thyroid tissue (not recorded which). These receptors were taken from an adult man with Graves' hyperthyroidism.

The chain recombines TRBV7-2 with TRBJ1-6, with D possibly TRBD1 on 5 matching bases. V was cut by 1 base and J by 7 bases, with 14 bases left in between. Germline values: CDR1 SGHTA, CDR2 FQGNSA. The CDR3 sequence is 16 residues long. In DNA form, the CDR3 reads TGTGCCAGCAGCTTAGATAGGCCCAGGGCCAATTCACCCCTCCACTTT. Translation: CASSLDRPRANSPLHF.

This clonotype showed up just a few times. The chain recombines TRBV10-3 with TRBJ1-3, with D possibly TRBD1 on 5 matching bases. Germline CDR1 and CDR2: ENHRY and SYGVKD. The V end lost 6 bases, the J end lost 1 base, and 19 bases lay between the germline ends. The CDR3 loop spans 17 amino acids. The CDR3 region is CAISPKVGEVSGNTIYF. The CDR3 DNA reads TGTGCCATCAGCCCGAAGGTGGGGGAGGTTTCTGGAAACACCATATATTTT.

This clonotype was recorded at least ten times. This chain links TRBV6-2 or TRBV6-3 with TRBJ1-2, with D unclear. V was shortened by 6 bases and J by 6 bases, with 11 bases between the two germline ends. There are 12 residues in the CDR3. CDR1 and CDR2 (germline): MNHEY, SVGEGT. CDR3 DNA sequence: TGTGCCAGCAGGGTCCAGGCCGATGGCTACACCTTC. Amino acid sequence: CASRVQADGYTF.

This clonotype was seen at least ten times. The V call is TRBV2, the J call TRBJ2-2; no clear D. V was trimmed by 3 bases and J by 1 base, leaving 9 bases between them. The CDR3 contains 15 residues. Germline V gene sequence: CDR1 SNHLY, CDR2 FYNNEI. CDR3: CASSDTTRNTGELFF. The CDR3 region has the DNA TGTGCCAGCAGTGATACTACTCGGAACACCGGGGAGCTGTTTTTT.

This clonotype showed up many times. The chain combines TRBV14 with TRBJ2-7; D is uncertain. Germline lookup yields CDR1 SGHDN and CDR2 FVKESK. V was shortened by 4 bases and J by 0 bases, with 13 bases between the two germline ends. The CDR3 totals 15 residues. The chain's CDR3 is CASSRPGPTSYEQYF. The CDR3, as DNA: TGTGCCAGCAGCCGTCCCGGTCCGACCTCCTACGAGCAGTACTTC.

This clonotype occurred many times. The chain employs TRBV19 and TRBJ1-1, with a possible D match to TRBD1 (6 bases). The CDR3 is 15 residues long. V lost 5 bases and J lost 5, with 18 bases in between. Germline-derived CDR1 and CDR2 are LNHDA and SQIVND (reference sequence). CDR3 sequence reads: CASSRPGGQVTEAFF. As DNA, the CDR3 is TGTGCCAGTAGTCGTCCCGGGGGGCAGGTAACTGAAGCTTTCTTT.

CDR3 sequence: CASSSNRQGPGWPQHF. CDR3 sequence (DNA): TGTGCCAGCAGCTCCAACCGACAGGGGCCTGGATGGCCCCAGCATTTT. This chain uses TRBV7-8 with TRBJ1-5; 8 nucleotides match TRBD1. The CDR3 loop spans 16 amino acids. Germline CDR1 SGHVS, CDR2 FQNEAQ. V trimming: 4 bases; J trimming: 9 bases; junction bases outside the gene matches: 14.

This clonotype came up many times. V gene TRBV12-3 or TRBV12-4 combines with J gene TRBJ2-7; D could derive from TRBD1 or TRBD2 (5 bases each). This CDR3 is built from 14 residues. Trimming removed 2 bases from V and 3 bases from J, with 11 bases in between. The CDR3 nucleotides are TGTGCCAGCAGTTTACGGGACGCCAGCTACGAGCAGTACTTC. Amino acids: CASSLRDASYEQYF.

V usage is TRBV29-1 and J usage is TRBJ2-3; TRBD2 might be the D (6 bases). V was clipped by 4 bases and J by 2 bases, with 22 bases between them. Germline CDR1 SQVTM, CDR2 ANQGSEA. The CDR3 consists of 17 residues. CDR3 nucleotide sequence: TGCAGCGTTGCCTCAGGCGGTTGGAGGGCTTCCACAGATACGCAGTATTTT. Amino acids: CSVASGGWRASTDTQYF.

This clonotype was found many times. This rearrangement joins TRBV7-9 to TRBJ2-7, with 9 nucleotides matching TRBD1. V lost 4 bases to trimming and J lost 4 bases; unmatched junction nucleotides: 8. The CDR3 contains 15 residues. Germline CDR1 is SEHNR and CDR2 is FQNEAQ (reference sequence). CDR3 residues: CASSSDRGSFYEQYF. CDR3 DNA sequence: TGTGCCAGCAGCTCCGACAGGGGGTCGTTTTACGAGCAGTACTTC.

In its sample, this clonotype was seen many times. The chain combines TRBV7-2 with TRBJ1-1; D gene ambiguous. The CDR3 has 18 amino acids. Germline CDR1 SGHTA, CDR2 FQGNSA. The V and J ends lost 1 base and 2 bases respectively, with 20 bases between them. The CDR3 nucleotides read TGTGCCAGCAGCTTAGGGCACGGTTTGCTCAGGAGAAACACTGAAGCTTTCTTT. It specifies CASSLGHGLLRRNTEAFF.

This clonotype was observed a handful of times. The chain recombines TRBV20-1 with TRBJ2-7; TRBD1 matches 8 bases. The CDR3 spans 14 residues. CDR1 is DFQATT, CDR2 SNEGSKA, per germline (reference sequence). J gave up 2 bases and V 2 bases, and 5 bases lay outside the gene matches. The CDR3 DNA reads TGCAGTGCTAGATGGACAGGGAAAACCTACGAGCAGTACTTC. Translation: CSARWTGKTYEQYF.

This CDR3 reads CASGYHGSDGYTF. CDR3 coding DNA: TGTGCCAGCGGATATCACGGGTCTGATGGCTACACCTTC. The chain joins TRBV7-2 to TRBJ1-2; unclear D gene. Trimming took 8 bases from V and 6 from J, leaving 16 bases between them. In germline, CDR1 is SGHTA, CDR2 FQGNSA. CDR3 length: 13 residues.

This chain connects TRBV30 to TRBJ2-5, with TRBD2 as a possible D gene (7 bases). This CDR3 comprises 15 residues. CDR1 is GTSNPN and CDR2 is SVGIG in the germline V gene (reference sequence). V dropped 1 base and J dropped 1 base, with 13 bases sitting between them. The CDR3 reads CAWSDGGQGQETQYF. DNA for the CDR3: TGTGCCTGGAGTGACGGGGGGCAGGGCCAAGAGACCCAGTACTTC.

This chain links TRBV6-2 or TRBV6-3 with TRBJ1-6, with D hard to call. This CDR3 is built from 15 residues. CDR1 MNHEY and CDR2 SVGEGT come from the germline V gene. V shed 7 bases and J shed 3 bases, with 13 bases lying between them. CDR3 in DNA: TGTGCCAGCACCTCCGATGGGTACTATAATTCACCCCTCCACTTT. Translated: CASTSDGYYNSPLHF.

This clonotype was seen a handful of times. The rearrangement links TRBV5-8 to TRBJ1-5; D is uncertain. Per the germline V gene, CDR1 is SGHTS and CDR2 is YDEGEE. V was trimmed by 5 bases and J by 0 bases, leaving 12 bases between them. The CDR3 runs 15 residues. Here the CDR3 DNA reads TGTGCCAGCAGTCGGGGTCAAAATAGCAATCAGCCCCAGCATTTT. Encoded protein: CASSRGQNSNQPQHF.

This clonotype was seen a handful of times. This rearrangement joins TRBV4-1 to TRBJ1-5; D unclear. Germline assignment: CDR1 MGHRA and CDR2 YSYEKL. Trimming took 3 bases from V and 10 from J, leaving 13 bases between them. The CDR3 is 13 amino acids. CDR3 DNA sequence: TGCGCCAGCAGCCACCCCTCGGGTGTACCCCAGCATTTT. Protein product: CASSHPSGVPQHF.

This clonotype was seen many times. The chain links TRBV5-5 to TRBJ1-2; 8 bases fit TRBD1. Germline V gene sequence: CDR1 SGHKS, CDR2 YYEKEE (reference sequence). The trim removed 4 bases at V and 4 bases at J, leaving 15 bases unmatched. The CDR3 loop spans 17 amino acids. The CDR3 nucleotides read TGTGCCAGCAGCGCCAGGACAGGGCTATGGGAGCGCTATGGCTACACCTTC. This translates into CASSARTGLWERYGYTF.

This clonotype occurred many times. The rearrangement links TRBV7-2 to TRBJ2-7; D might be TRBD1 (7 bases). Germline lookup yields CDR1 SGHTA and CDR2 FQGNSA. The V end lost 5 bases, the J end lost 0 bases, and 14 bases lay between the germline ends. This CDR3 region has 15 residues. As DNA, the CDR3 is TGTGCCAGCAGCCAGGGGGGTACAGGCTCCTACGAGCAGTACTTC. Translated: CASSQGGTGSYEQYF.

The chain recombines TRBV7-2 with TRBJ1-6; 10 nucleotides line up with TRBD1. This CDR3 contains 18 residues. Germline CDR1 is SGHTA and CDR2 is FQGNSA. The V gene end was trimmed by 5 bases and the J gene end by 2 bases; junction bases not matched to a gene: 9. CDR3 DNA sequence: TGTGCCAGCAGCCAGTTCCGGGACAGGGGACCCTATAATTCACCCCTCCACTTT. Amino acids: CASSQFRDRGPYNSPLHF. The full variable domain, rest sourced from reference TRBV7-2 and TRBJ1-6, is GAGVSQSPSNKVTEKGKDVELRCDPISGHTALYWYRQSLGQGLEFLIYFQGNSAPDKSGLPSDRFSAERTGGSVSTLTIQRTQQEDSAVYLCASSQFRDRGPYNSPLHFGNGTRLTVT.

This clonotype was found many times. This chain joins TRBV7-7 and TRBJ2-5, with D possibly TRBD1 on 5 matching bases. Trimming stripped 5 bases from V and 2 bases from J, with 12 bases between. CDR3 size: 14 residues. The V gene's germline CDR1 is SSHAT and CDR2 FNYEAQ (reference sequence). Here the CDR3 DNA reads TGTGCCAGCAGCCCTGGGGCCTTACAAGAGACCCAGTACTTC. This translates into CASSPGALQETQYF.